The rows below give T cell receptor beta chains drawn from one sample of a study of CD8+CD57+ T cells in acquired aplastic anemia. A single record per CDR3 protein comes from TCRdb applying MiXCR to the reads. The profile shows about 170,000 distinct CDR3 sequences, around 60% of them singletons. Sequencing was done on a sample of sorted CD4+, CD8+, or CD8+CD57+ T cells (not recorded which) from PBMCs. Source of these receptors: a human donor in good health. The CDR3 runs from the conserved cysteine through the conserved F or W. The D gene is left open where the match is weak. Size is omitted from some rows. Given values are once, few, many or a class for expanded clones.

>TRBJ2-7|many|TRBV29-1|13|NA
TGCAGCGTTGAAGTAACTAGATGGGGCGAGCAGTACTTC
CSVEVTRWGEQYF
>TRBJ1-4|NA|TRBV24-1|14|NA
TGTGCCACCAGTGACCCATCAACGGACGGAAAACTGTTTTTT
CATSDPSTDGKLFF
>TRBJ1-5|NA|TRBV20-1|13|NA
TGCAGTGCTAGGGGACAAGTCAATCAGCCCCAGCATTTT
CSARGQVNQPQHF
>TRBJ2-1|NA|TRBV7-3|14|TRBD1
TGTGCCAGCAGCTTGAGGCAGGGGGACAATGAGCAGTTCTTC
CASSLRQGDNEQFF
>TRBJ1-2|once|TRBV24-1|14|NA
TGTGCCACCAGTGATCCCCGGGACTACTATGGCTACACCTTC
CATSDPRDYYGYTF
>TRBJ2-3|few|TRBV29-1|12|TRBD1
TGCAGCGTTGGAACAGGGGTCGATACGCAGTATTTT
CSVGTGVDTQYF
>TRBJ2-7|NA|TRBV7-2|15|NA
TGTGCCAGCAGCTCGCAGGGAGGGGGCTCCTACGAGCAGTACTTC
CASSSQGGGSYEQYF
>TRBJ2-7|NA|TRBV7-3|13|TRBD1
TGTGCCAGCAGCTGGGGACAGGGCTACGAGCAGTACTTC
CASSWGQGYEQYF
>TRBJ2-7|once|TRBV5-6|16|NA
TGTGCCAGCAGCTTGGCGATAGGACCGTTCTCCTACGAGCAGTACTTC
CASSLAIGPFSYEQYF
>TRBJ1-2|few|TRBV7-9|14|TRBD1
TGTGCCAGCAGCCCCACGGACAGGGTGGATGGCTACACCTTC
CASSPTDRVDGYTF